A single TCR beta chain is shown here with its context. Its antigen remains unknown. CD8 cells classed as naive were CD45RO-negative and positively selected for CCR7, excluding terminally differentiated effector memory CD45RA+ cells. The entry originates in a study of shared clonotypes between healthy human individuals. Study background: CD8 memory received one plate per donor, CD8 naive two, CD4 memory three and CD4 naive three.

Execution of the assay was at deep level. Profiling relied on immunoSEQ multiplex PCR, and the TCRdb table lists in-frame clones only, not all of them. The table lists about 600,000 clones, over 95% of them singletons. General study results and limits: On the whole, naive subsets had larger estimated richness than memory subsets had. The generation probabilities recorded for non-shared clonotypes fell below those of clonotypes shared by all four donors.

Sequences were obtained from naive CD8+ T cells sorted from blood. This TCR was sampled from a woman between 25 and 40 years old in good health.

The CDR3 loop is CASSLSSGGYKNTEAFF. The DNA for the CDR3 is TGTGCCAGCAGTTTATCCTCAGGGGGCTACAAGAACACTGAAGCTTTCTTT. V is TRBV27 and J is TRBJ1-1, with TRBD1 matching 8 bases. The CDR3 is 17 residues long. The V and J ends lost 0 bases and 1 base, in that order; junction bases with no gene match: 7. Per germline, CDR1 MNHEY and CDR2 SMNVEV (reference sequence).